The rows below give T cell receptor beta chains drawn from one sample of a study of Graves' ophthalmopathy and Graves' hyperthyroidism. TCRdb ran MiXCR on the multiplex PCR reads and lists one entry per CDR3 protein. The table records 560,000 or so distinct CDR3 sequences, roughly 40% of them present only once. The material sequenced was peripheral blood or thyroid tissue (not recorded which). The origin of the receptors is an adult man with Graves' hyperthyroidism. CDR3s include the opening cysteine and the closing phenylalanine or tryptophan. Fields, in order: V gene, J gene, CDR3 protein.

v_call: TRBV12-3/TRBV12-4; j_call: TRBJ2-2; cdr3_aa: CASSSSGRNTGELFF
v_call: TRBV7-8; j_call: TRBJ2-5; cdr3_aa: CANRPQGEGETQYF
v_call: TRBV6-6; j_call: TRBJ1-3; cdr3_aa: CASSATGSGNTIYF
v_call: TRBV7-3; j_call: TRBJ2-7; cdr3_aa: CASSTRPGQQYEQYF
v_call: TRBV20-1; j_call: TRBJ1-2; cdr3_aa: CSAWTGRGYTF
v_call: TRBV29-1; j_call: TRBJ2-7; cdr3_aa: CSVWGQGLVEQYF
v_call: TRBV30; j_call: TRBJ2-5; cdr3_aa: CAWSDFVQETQYF
v_call: TRBV29-1; j_call: TRBJ1-1; cdr3_aa: CSVAPAGTAEAFF
v_call: TRBV2; j_call: TRBJ2-5; cdr3_aa: CASKRRELAGVETQYF
v_call: TRBV7-2; j_call: TRBJ1-1; cdr3_aa: CASSLDGTEGTEAFF
v_call: TRBV24-1; j_call: TRBJ2-1; cdr3_aa: CATSDGRASRHNEQFF
v_call: TRBV2; j_call: TRBJ1-5; cdr3_aa: CASSEDRGGTGNQPQHF
v_call: TRBV6-5; j_call: TRBJ1-1; cdr3_aa: CASSYSEGKDTEAFF
v_call: TRBV9; j_call: TRBJ2-7; cdr3_aa: CASSVGPLRGSYEQYF